These 25 T cell receptor beta chains came from one sample sequenced in a study of shared clonotypes between healthy human individuals. The data were produced by immunoSEQ multiplex PCR, yet TCRdb's version contains in-frame clones alone and is incomplete. The data show approximately 2,200,000 clones, with 93% seen just once and around 1.7% held by the top ten. Positive CCR7 selection of CD45RO-negative cells yielded the naive CD8 cells, and terminally differentiated effector memory CD45RA+ cells were excluded. The sequencing input was naive CD8+ T cells from PBMCs. Receptors originate from a man in his late teens or twenties in good health. Some clones in this sample may be carry-over from other donors' samples.

Comment on this clone: One junction end disagrees with the germline gene, perhaps due to a read error. Within the sample, other DNA sequences also encode this same CDR3. V and J are TRBV6-5 and TRBJ2-7, with a weak D call TRBD2 (5 bases). The CDR3 spans 13 residues. Germline V lookup: CDR1 MNHEY, CDR2 SVGAGI. For the CDR3, the DNA is TGTGCGAGCAGTTACTCAGCCGGGGACGAGCAGTACTTC. It encodes CASSYSAGDEQYF.

The chain joins TRBV19 to TRBJ2-2; no clear D gene. CDR3 length: 14 residues. V was cut by 9 bases and J by 4 bases, with 15 bases left in between. CDR1 is LNHDA, CDR2 SQIVND, per germline (reference sequence). CDR3 in amino acids: CASLPRMGTGELFF. In nucleotides, the CDR3 is TGTGCCAGCCTTCCGCGGATGGGCACCGGGGAGCTGTTTTTT.

The CDR3 region has the DNA TGTGCCAGCAGTGAAGTAGGTTTGGGACGCGGCTCCTACGAGCAGTACTTC. Translated, it gives CASSEVGLGRGSYEQYF. This sequence joins TRBV2 and TRBJ2-7, with D perhaps matching TRBD1 or TRBD2 (5 bases each). The CDR3 is 17 amino acids. Per the germline V gene, CDR1 is SNHLY and CDR2 is FYNNEI. Trimming stripped 1 base from V and 0 bases from J, with 16 bases between.

V usage is TRBV11-2 and J usage is TRBJ1-3; no clear D gene. Germline loops: CDR1 SGHAT, CDR2 FQNNGV. Trimming stripped 5 bases from V and 4 bases from J, with 18 bases between. The CDR3 is made up of 16 amino acids. CDR3 in DNA: TGTGCCAGCAGCACCTCACGTGGAGAGCCGGGAAACACCATATATTTT. Translation gives CASSTSRGEPGNTIYF.

The gene calls are TRBV28 and TRBJ2-5; 7 bases agree with TRBD2. J lost 5 bases, V lost 2 bases, and 5 bases had no gene match. Germline values: CDR1 MDHEN, CDR2 SYDVKM. This CDR3 spans 14 amino acids. The CDR3 DNA sequence: TGTGCCAGCAGTTTAATGGGAGCGGGGGAGACCCAGTACTTC. Protein sequence: CASSLMGAGETQYF. Based on the CDR3 plus reference TRBV28 and TRBJ2-5, the full variable domain is DVKVTQSSRYLVKRTGEKVFLECVQDMDHENMFWYRQDPGLGLRLIYFSYDVKMKEKGDIPEGYSVSREKKERFSLILESASTNQTSMYLCASSLMGAGETQYFGPGTRLLVL.

The chain couples TRBV27 to TRBJ2-7; D is possibly TRBD1 (6 bases). This CDR3 comprises 13 residues. The V end was cut by 6 bases, the J end by 5 bases, with 14 bases between. Germline CDR1 reads MNHEY; CDR2 reads SMNVEV (reference sequence). CDR3 in amino acids: CASRDGWTDEQYF. The CDR3 nucleotides read TGTGCCAGCAGAGATGGCTGGACAGACGAGCAGTACTTC.

The CDR3 nucleotides are TGTGCCAGCAGCTCTGACCGGGCCCCCCAAGAGACCCAGTACTTC. Translated: CASSSDRAPQETQYF. The J gene is TRBJ2-5, the V gene TRBV11-2; D gene uncertain. Per germline, CDR1 SGHAT and CDR2 FQNNGV. The CDR3 sequence is 15 residues long. V lost 4 bases and J 1 base, leaving 13 bases between the germline ends.

The chain joins TRBV27 to TRBJ1-5; D ambiguous. The CDR3 covers 14 residues. The germline gives CDR1 MNHEY, CDR2 SMNVEV (reference sequence). V lost 5 bases to trimming and J lost 7 bases, with 15 bases between them. The CDR3 DNA sequence: TGTGCCAGCAGTCCGCGGGAAAGCCACCAGCCCCAGCATTTT. Its protein product is CASSPRESHQPQHF.

The chain combines TRBV9 with TRBJ1-1; tentatively, D is TRBD1 (5 bases). V gave up 3 bases and J gave up 7 bases, with 10 bases separating them. This CDR3 has 12 residues. CDR1 is SGDLS and CDR2 is YYNGEE in the germline V gene. CDR3 sequence: CASSDGALEAFF. The CDR3 bases are TGTGCCAGCAGCGACGGGGCACTTGAAGCTTTCTTT.

The V gene is TRBV30, the J gene TRBJ1-2; tentative D call: TRBD1 (5 bases). V lost 7 bases and J lost 4, with 13 bases in between. This CDR3 region has 12 residues. Germline CDR1 is GTSNPN and CDR2 is SVGIG (reference sequence). CDR3 in amino acids: CAFSRRVYGYTF. The CDR3 DNA is TGTGCCTTCTCTCGCAGGGTCTATGGCTACACCTTC.

The chain joins TRBV27 to TRBJ2-3; D is unresolved. V was pared by 3 bases and J by 6 bases, with 16 bases between. The germline gives CDR1 MNHEY, CDR2 SMNVEV (reference sequence). CDR3 size: 15 residues. CDR3 coding DNA: TGTGCCAGCAGTTTCGGTGCTCACCCGGAGGATACGCAGTATTTT. Translation: CASSFGAHPEDTQYF.

The chain has TRBV7-8 and TRBJ2-7; D not certain. The V gene lost 5 bases and the J gene lost 3 bases, with 11 bases spanning the gap. This CDR3 comprises 13 residues. The germline V gene encodes CDR1 SGHVS and CDR2 FQNEAQ. The CDR3 loop is CASSPRMGYEQYF. CDR3 sequence (DNA): TGTGCCAGCAGCCCCCGGATGGGCTACGAGCAGTACTTC.

The chain has TRBV5-6 and TRBJ2-2; 9 bases match TRBD1. CDR3 size: 16 residues. CDR1 SGHDT and CDR2 YYEEEE come from the germline V gene. The V segment lost 2 bases and the J segment 4 bases; nucleotides outside the gene matches: 6. The CDR3 region has the DNA TGTGCCAGCAGCTTATTACAGGGGGCCGGCACCGGGGAGCTGTTTTTT. The encoded protein is CASSLLQGAGTGELFF.

V is TRBV29-1 and J is TRBJ2-2; 13 bases map to TRBD2. From germline, CDR1 is SQVTM and CDR2 ANQGSEA. This CDR3 region has 16 residues. The V gene end was trimmed by 5 bases and the J gene end by 7 bases; junction bases not matched to a gene: 10. The CDR3, as DNA: TGCAGCGTTCTAAAACTAGCGGGAGGGCCTGGCGGGGAGCTGTTTTTT. Its protein is CSVLKLAGGPGGELFF.

The genes are TRBV5-6 and TRBJ2-3; 11 positions match TRBD2. Germline V gene lookup returns CDR1 SGHDT and CDR2 YYEEEE. CDR3 length: 15 residues. Trimming took 1 base from V and 4 from J; bases not matched to a gene: 2. CDR3 sequence: CASSLLLAGADTQYF. CDR3 nucleotides: TGTGCCAGCAGCTTGTTACTAGCGGGAGCAGATACGCAGTATTTT.

The rearrangement uses TRBV6-1 and TRBJ2-7; 7 nucleotides align to TRBD2. V lost 0 bases, J lost 0 bases, and 11 bases stayed unmatched. The germline CDR1 and CDR2 sequences are MNHNS and SASEGT. This CDR3 region has 18 residues. CDR3 sequence reads: CASSEARVKRGISYEQYF. CDR3 DNA: TGTGCCAGCAGTGAAGCGAGAGTAAAGCGGGGTATCTCCTACGAGCAGTACTTC.

The gene calls are TRBV10-1 and TRBJ2-2; D is perhaps TRBD1 (5 bases). Trimming cost V 4 bases and J 5 bases, with 17 bases left between them. The V gene's germline CDR1 is WNHNN and CDR2 SYGVQD (reference sequence). The CDR3 has 16 residues. The CDR3 bases are TGCGCCAGCAGTGCCGCCCAGGGAAGGGCTACCGGGGAGCTGTTTTTT. Its protein product is CASSAAQGRATGELFF.

The chain has TRBV7-2 and TRBJ2-1, with D uncertain. In germline, CDR1 is SGHTA, CDR2 FQGNSA. CDR3 length equals 14 residues. Trimming cost V 5 bases and J 9 bases, with 17 bases left between them. In nucleotides, the CDR3 is TGTGCCAGCAGCCCGGGTTTTGGGTTTGGTGAGCAGTTCTTC. This gives the protein CASSPGFGFGEQFF.

The chain couples TRBV5-6 to TRBJ1-5; D might be TRBD1 (6 bases). V was trimmed by 1 base and J by 6 bases, leaving 11 bases between them. Germline CDR1 reads SGHDT; CDR2 reads YYEEEE. This CDR3 comprises 14 residues. The CDR3 sequence: CASSLWGARQPQHF. The CDR3 DNA reads TGTGCCAGCAGCTTGTGGGGGGCGCGTCAGCCCCAGCATTTT.

The J gene is TRBJ1-1, the V gene TRBV10-3; unclear D gene. V dropped 4 bases and J dropped 10 bases, with 19 bases sitting between them. This CDR3 region has 14 residues. Germline CDR1 and CDR2: ENHRY and SYGVKD. The DNA for the CDR3 is TGTGCCATCAGTGGAACTCTCTCTCACGAAGGAGCTTTCTTT. Protein sequence: CAISGTLSHEGAFF.

The rearrangement links TRBV5-1 to TRBJ2-7; TRBD2 matches 12 bases. Germline loops: CDR1 SGHRS, CDR2 YFSETQ. The V gene end was trimmed by 3 bases and the J gene end by 2 bases; junction bases not matched to a gene: 15. CDR3 size: 19 residues. The CDR3 spells CASSSELAGGPVLAYEQYF. CDR3 coding DNA: TGCGCCAGCAGCTCGGAACTAGCGGGAGGACCCGTCTTAGCCTACGAGCAGTACTTC.

Comment on this clone: Relative to the germline gene, one junction end is altered; a read error may explain this. The chain carries TRBV6-1 and TRBJ2-7; TRBD1 agrees at 7 bases. There are 15 residues in the CDR3. The germline gives CDR1 MNHNS, CDR2 SASEGT. The CDR3 DNA follows: TGTGCCAGCAGCGAAGGGGGACAGCTACGCGACGAGCAGTACTTC. Residues: CASSEGGQLRDEQYF.

The rearrangement joins TRBV6-5 to TRBJ2-2; perhaps TRBD1 as D (5 bases). CDR1 and CDR2 from the germline V gene are MNHEY and SVGAGI. The CDR3 sequence is 15 residues long. Trimming took off 6 bases at V and 4 bases at J, with 15 bases between the two ends. As DNA, the CDR3 is TGTGCCAGCAGCCGCGTTCAGGGCGGCACCGGGGAGCTGTTTTTT. Translation gives CASSRVQGGTGELFF.

V is TRBV27 and J is TRBJ2-3, with 8 bases that match TRBD2. The CDR3 contains 19 residues. V trimming: 0 bases; J trimming: 4 bases; junction bases outside the gene matches: 15. CDR1 is MNHEY and CDR2 is SMNVEV in the germline V gene (reference sequence). The CDR3 here is CASSLSPAGVSLVADTQYF. The CDR3 DNA reads as TGTGCCAGCAGTTTATCCCCAGCGGGAGTGAGTCTAGTAGCAGATACGCAGTATTTT.

In this sample, this clone turned up a few times. This sample includes further DNA sequences coding for the same CDR3. The chain links TRBV7-9 to TRBJ2-3; D is unresolved. The CDR3 extends over 12 amino acids. The V end lost 1 base, the J end lost 4 bases, and 3 bases lay between the germline ends. The germline V gene encodes CDR1 SEHNR and CDR2 FQNEAQ (reference sequence). The CDR3 nucleotides read TGTGCCAGCAGCTTAGATCCAGATACGCAGTATTTT. Translation: CASSLDPDTQYF.